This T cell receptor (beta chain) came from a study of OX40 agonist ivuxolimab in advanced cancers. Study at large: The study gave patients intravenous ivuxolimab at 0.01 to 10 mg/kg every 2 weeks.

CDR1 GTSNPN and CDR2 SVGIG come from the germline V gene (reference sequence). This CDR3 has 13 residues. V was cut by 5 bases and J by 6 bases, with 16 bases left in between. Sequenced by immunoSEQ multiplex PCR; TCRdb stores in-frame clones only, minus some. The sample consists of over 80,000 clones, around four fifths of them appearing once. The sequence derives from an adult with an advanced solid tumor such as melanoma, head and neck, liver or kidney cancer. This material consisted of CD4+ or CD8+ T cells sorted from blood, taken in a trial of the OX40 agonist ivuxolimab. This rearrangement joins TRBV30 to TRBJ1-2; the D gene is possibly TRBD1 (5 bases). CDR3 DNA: TGTGCCTGGTCCCGGACACCTCTGGATGGCTACACCTTC. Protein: CAWSRTPLDGYTF.